This T cell receptor (beta chain) was obtained from a study of response to subunit inactivated influenza vaccine. General study findings and limits: The authors offered the suggestion that each seasonal influenza vaccination recruits few new T cells.

One entry per CDR3 protein, called by TCRdb with MiXCR from the RT-PCR reads. The sample lists 700,000 to 900,000 distinct CDR3 sequences, 21% occurring once. Note on this clonotype: Its target is not known.

Sequences were derived from PBMCs from blood, sampled roughly 5 days after vaccination. The TCR comes from a man between 50 and 59 years old who received an inactivated influenza vaccine.

The CDR3 DNA reads TGTGCCAGCAGCCAAGATCTACGACAGGGACGGACTGAAGCTTTCTTT. Encoded protein: CASSQDLRQGRTEAFF. J is TRBJ1-1 and V is TRBV4-2; 7 bases agree with TRBD1. Losses at the gene ends were 0 bases for V and 5 bases for J; bases not matched to a gene: 9. CDR3 length: 16 amino acids. The germline gives CDR1 LGHNA, CDR2 YNFKEQ.